This entry lists 20 T cell receptor beta chains sequenced from one sample in a study of T cells in Graves' hyperthyroidism and ophthalmopathy. RNA transcripts were the template for amplifying TCR beta CDR3 regions. The HTBI primer set was used in a first-round RT-PCR of the TCR CDR3. TCRdb re-called the multiplex PCR reads through MiXCR, storing one row per CDR3 protein. Altogether about 210,000 distinct CDR3 sequences are present, under 20% being singletons, with the ten largest covering roughly 50%. The sequencing sample was made of blood. These receptors were taken from a man in his forties or fifties with Graves' hyperthyroidism.

The genes are TRBV15 and TRBJ2-5, with TRBD2 matching over 7 bases. Per germline, CDR1 LNHNV and CDR2 YYDKDF (reference sequence). V shed 5 bases, J shed 4 bases, and the junction held 4 bases outside the gene matches. The length of the CDR3 is 13 residues. The CDR3 region has the DNA TGTGCCACCAGCGGGATAGCGGGAGAGACCCAGTACTTC. It translates to CATSGIAGETQYF. The variable domain in full, with the rest retrieved from reference TRBV15 and TRBJ2-5, is DAMVIQNPRYQVTQFGKPVTLSCSQTLNHNVMYWYQQKSSQAPKLLFHYYDKDFNNEADTPDNFQSRRPNTSFCFLDIRSPGLGDTAMYLCATSGIAGETQYFGPGTRLLVL.

This chain links TRBV10-3 with TRBJ2-7; D is perhaps TRBD2 (6 bases). The CDR3 loop spans 14 amino acids. Trimming pared 10 bases from V and 3 bases from J, leaving 19 bases between. Germline CDR1 ENHRY, CDR2 SYGVKD. CDR3 nucleotides: TGTGCCACCCTACCCCAGGCGGGGAACTACGAGCAGTACTTC. This codes for CATLPQAGNYEQYF.

This clonotype was observed a handful of times. This chain connects TRBV29-1 to TRBJ2-5; maybe TRBD2 (6 bases). The CDR3 runs 15 residues. Germline V lookup: CDR1 SQVTM, CDR2 ANQGSEA. V was cut by 0 bases and J by 1 base, with 12 bases left in between. The CDR3, as DNA: TGCAGCGTTGAAGATAGCGGCAGTTCCCAAGAGACCCAGTACTTC. The encoded protein is CSVEDSGSSQETQYF.

The genes are TRBV7-9 and TRBJ2-3; D not resolved. With 4 bases removed from V and 2 bases from J, the gap between germline ends came to 7 bases. CDR1 and CDR2 from the germline V gene are SEHNR and FQNEAQ (reference sequence). There are 13 residues in the CDR3. CDR3 residues: CASSYVNTDTQYF. In nucleotides, the CDR3 is TGTGCCAGCAGCTACGTAAACACAGATACGCAGTATTTT. Full variable domain (remainder filled in from reference TRBV7-9 and TRBJ2-3): DTGVSQNPRHKITKRGQNVTFRCDPISEHNRLYWYRQTLGQGPEFLTYFQNEAQLEKSRLLSDRFSAERPKGSFSTLEIQRTEQGDSAMYLCASSYVNTDTQYFGPGTRLTVL.

The rearrangement links TRBV20-1 to TRBJ2-5, with 8 bases identical to TRBD1. Germline CDR1 DFQATT, CDR2 SNEGSKA (reference sequence). V shed 5 bases, J shed 1 base, and the junction held 6 bases outside the gene matches. The length of the CDR3 is 14 residues. The CDR3 region has the DNA TGCAGTGCTCCGGACGACAGGGGCCAAGAGACCCAGTACTTC. Its protein product is CSAPDDRGQETQYF.

This clonotype was found many times. V gene TRBV5-5 combines with J gene TRBJ2-7; D remains ambiguous. The CDR3 spans 13 residues. The germline V and J ends were trimmed by 1 base and 2 bases, with 7 bases remaining between them. CDR1 and CDR2 from the germline V gene are SGHKS and YYEKEE (reference sequence). The CDR3 DNA follows: TGTGCCAGCAGCTTGCTCGGCCCCTACGAGCAGTACTTC. Translating gives CASSLLGPYEQYF. Drawing the rest from reference TRBV5-5 and TRBJ2-7, the complete variable domain is DAGVTQSPTHLIKTRGQQVTLRCSPISGHKSVSWYQQVLGQGPQFIFQYYEKEERGRGNFPDRFSARQFPNYSSELNVNALLLGDSALYLCASSLLGPYEQYFGPGTRLTVT.

Ten or more counts support this clonotype. J is TRBJ1-1 and V is TRBV11-3; D not certain. The germline V and J ends were trimmed by 1 base and 4 bases, with 4 bases remaining between them. Germline assignment: CDR1 SGHNT and CDR2 YENEEA. This CDR3 has 12 residues. In DNA, the CDR3 is TGTGCCAGCAGCTTAGTGCGCACTGAAGCTTTCTTT. Translated, it gives CASSLVRTEAFF.

This clonotype was recorded at least ten times. V and J are TRBV11-3 and TRBJ1-1; 7 nucleotides agree with TRBD1. This CDR3 contains 17 residues. V lost 1 base, J lost 0 bases, and 8 bases stayed unmatched. Germline V CDR1 and CDR2: SGHNT, YENEEA. The DNA of the CDR3 is TGTGCCAGCAGCTTAGGAGCGTACAGGGGTATGAACACTGAAGCTTTCTTT. Translated, it gives CASSLGAYRGMNTEAFF.

This clonotype was counted many times. This chain links TRBV12-5 with TRBJ2-1; D is uncertain. The germline gives CDR1 LGHNT, CDR2 FRNRAP. This CDR3 is built from 13 residues. V was cut by 1 base and J by 4 bases, with 5 bases left in between. For the CDR3, the DNA is TGTGCTAGTGGTTTGGCCTCTTACAATGAGCAGTTCTTC. The encoded protein is CASGLASYNEQFF.

This chain uses TRBV20-1 with TRBJ1-2; D may be TRBD1 (6 bases). In germline, CDR1 is DFQATT, CDR2 SNEGSKA (reference sequence). The CDR3 has 12 amino acids. V was shortened by 1 base and J by 5 bases, with 8 bases between the two germline ends. CDR3 in DNA: TGCAGTGCTAGAGGGACAGATTATGGCTACACCTTC. It is translated as CSARGTDYGYTF.

Only a few counts were recorded for this clonotype. The V call is TRBV12-3 or TRBV12-4, the J call TRBJ1-3; TRBD1 is a possible D gene (5 bases). The CDR3 runs 15 residues. Trimming removed 5 bases at V and 0 bases at J, with 11 bases between. Here the CDR3 reads CASSPGLPSGNTIYF. CDR3 coding DNA: TGTGCCAGCAGTCCGGGACTCCCCTCTGGAAACACCATATATTTT.

This clonotype has a count of ten or more. Here the CDR3 reads CAWSNPASGVNTGELFF. The CDR3 nucleotides read TGTGCCTGGAGCAACCCCGCCAGCGGGGTAAACACCGGGGAGCTGTTTTTT. The rearrangement joins TRBV30 to TRBJ2-2; 7 nucleotides agree with TRBD2. The J segment lost 2 bases and the V segment lost 3 bases, leaving 12 bases of the junction unmatched. The CDR3 is 17 amino acids. In germline, CDR1 is GTSNPN, CDR2 SVGIG (reference sequence).

As for this clonotype: Mismatch with germline at one junction end may stem from a read error. The chain uses TRBV10-1 and TRBJ2-1; 12 bases are a match to TRBD2. Per germline, CDR1 WNHNN and CDR2 SYGVQD (reference sequence). The CDR3 sequence is 16 residues long. Here the CDR3 DNA reads TGTGCCAGCAGTGTAAGACTAGCGGGAGCCCCCAATGAGCAGTTCTTC. Protein sequence: CASSVRLAGAPNEQFF.

This clonotype was observed a few times. Since no conserved phenylalanine or tryptophan closes the CDR3, a read error is the likely cause. The chain uses TRBV10-3 and TRBJ2-5; no clear D. The CDR3 runs 14 residues. V shed 6 bases and J shed 5 bases, with 16 bases lying between them. CDR1 and CDR2 (germline): ENHRY, SYGVKD. CDR3: CAISSPRAGETQYL. CDR3 bases: TGTGCCATCAGCAGTCCAAGGGCCGGGGAGACCCAGTACCTC.

The CDR3 bases are TGCAGTGCTAGCGGCAGGAGGGATGGCTACACCTTC. Translating gives CSASGRRDGYTF. J is TRBJ1-2 and V is TRBV20-1, with no clear D. The length of the CDR3 is 12 residues. Looked up from germline, CDR1 is DFQATT and CDR2 is SNEGSKA (reference sequence). V was cut by 3 bases and J by 6 bases, with 11 bases left in between.

This clonotype was detected a few times. The chain uses TRBV24-1 and TRBJ2-1, with 7 bases that match TRBD2. Trimming removed 2 bases from V and 6 bases from J; junction bases left unmatched: 3. This CDR3 spans 14 amino acids. CDR1 is KGHDR and CDR2 is SFDVKD in the germline V gene. CDR3 sequence: CATSDWGGSNEQFF. The CDR3 DNA reads as TGTGCCACCAGTGATTGGGGGGGGTCCAATGAGCAGTTCTTC.

The gene calls are TRBV11-3 and TRBJ1-1; 11 bases align to TRBD1. J lost 11 bases, V lost 8 bases, and 10 bases had no gene match. Germline V lookup: CDR1 SGHNT, CDR2 YENEEA. The CDR3 runs to 13 residues. DNA for the CDR3: TGTGCCAGCCGCACCCGGACAGGGGGCGAGGCTTTCTTT. It translates to CASRTRTGGEAFF.

This chain connects TRBV7-2 to TRBJ2-1, with a weak D call TRBD2 (5 bases). V gave up 5 bases and J gave up 1 base, with 15 bases separating them. The CDR3 has 16 amino acids. CDR1 and CDR2 (germline): SGHTA, FQGNSA. CDR3 amino acids: CASSATMGGSYNEQFF. The CDR3, as DNA: TGTGCCAGCAGCGCAACAATGGGCGGGTCCTACAATGAGCAGTTCTTC.

There are a few counts of this clonotype. The chain combines TRBV30 with TRBJ2-5, with D uncertain. This CDR3 has 11 residues. Trimming shortened V by 5 bases and J by 5 bases, and 9 bases separated the two germline ends. Germline V gene sequence: CDR1 GTSNPN, CDR2 SVGIG (reference sequence). Written as DNA, the CDR3 is TGTGCCTGGGGGATTGGGGAGACCCAGTACTTC. Encoded protein: CAWGIGETQYF.

This clonotype was observed at least ten times. This rearrangement joins TRBV18 to TRBJ2-1, with 10 bases matching TRBD2. This CDR3 has 17 residues. The junction had 4 bases not matched to a gene; V was cut back by 2 bases and J by 0 bases. Per germline, CDR1 KGHSH and CDR2 LQKENI. Here the CDR3 reads CASSPASGRDSYNEQFF. For the CDR3, the DNA is TGTGCCAGCTCACCAGCTAGCGGGAGAGACTCCTACAATGAGCAGTTCTTC.